The next 19 T cell receptor beta chains were all read from a single sample in a study of blood T cell repertoires in COVID-19. Using immunoSEQ multiplex PCR, the repertoire was profiled, and TCRdb retains in-frame clones only, with some absent. Counted here are about 160,000 clones, 90% occurring once; the ten biggest clones make up over 15%. Sequencing used peripheral blood. The receptors were sampled from a man in his 60s with active or convalescent COVID-19.

The chain couples TRBV30 to TRBJ1-1, with D possibly matching TRBD1 (6 bases). CDR3 length: 13 residues. Trimming took off 7 bases at V and 1 base at J, with 13 bases between the two ends. The germline V gene has CDR1 GTSNPN and CDR2 SVGIG (reference sequence). The CDR3 sequence is CAYVRGGNTEAFF. CDR3 bases: TGTGCCTACGTAAGGGGGGGGAACACTGAAGCTTTCTTT.

The V call is TRBV7-8, the J call TRBJ2-1; 11 nucleotides line up with TRBD2. V trimming: 2 bases; J trimming: 6 bases; junction bases outside the gene matches: 12. Per germline, CDR1 SGHVS and CDR2 FQNEAQ. The CDR3 contains 18 residues. As DNA, the CDR3 is TGTGCCAGCAGCTTAATACTAGCGGGAGCTATTTTGTTCAATGAGCAGTTCTTC. Translated, it gives CASSLILAGAILFNEQFF. Combining the CDR3 with reference TRBV7-8 and TRBJ2-1 gives the whole variable domain GAGVSQSPRYKVAKRGQDVALRCDPISGHVSLFWYQQALGQGPEFLTYFQNEAQLDKSGLPSDRFFAERPEGSVSTLKIQRTQQEDSAVYLCASSLILAGAILFNEQFFGPGTRLTVL.

This clone is medium-sized by share. The V gene is TRBV19, the J gene TRBJ2-7, with a possible D match to TRBD1 (5 bases). This CDR3 contains 15 residues. Germline V gene sequence: CDR1 LNHDA, CDR2 SQIVND (reference sequence). Trimming took 5 bases from V and 0 from J, leaving 14 bases between them. CDR3 loop: CASSPIQDSSYEQYF. The CDR3 coding sequence is TGTGCCAGTAGTCCCATACAGGATAGCTCCTACGAGCAGTACTTC.

The rearrangement uses TRBV27 and TRBJ1-6, with 9 bases that match TRBD1. Germline V gene data show CDR1 as MNHEY and CDR2 as SMNVEV (reference sequence). Germline trimming cut 6 bases from V and 1 base from J; bases unmatched to any gene: 7. The CDR3 loop spans 17 amino acids. CDR3 residues: CASRGQGSLSYNSPLHF. The CDR3 coding sequence is TGTGCCAGCAGGGGACAGGGTTCGCTGTCCTATAATTCACCCCTCCACTTT.

This clone was seen a few times. The V call is TRBV5-1, the J call TRBJ2-7; 7 nucleotides match TRBD1. After removal of 4 bases from V and 2 bases from J, the junction contained 9 bases not matched to a gene. The CDR3 spans 15 residues. CDR1 SGHRS and CDR2 YFSETQ come from the germline V gene. The CDR3 spells CASSANRGDTYEQYF. CDR3 sequence (DNA): TGCGCCAGCAGCGCCAACAGGGGCGACACCTACGAGCAGTACTTC. Based on the CDR3 plus reference TRBV5-1 and TRBJ2-7, the full variable domain is KAGVTQTPRYLIKTRGQQVTLSCSPISGHRSVSWYQQTPGQGLQFLFEYFSETQRNKGNFPGRFSGRQFSNSRSEMNVSTLELGDSALYLCASSANRGDTYEQYFGPGTRLTVT.

The rearrangement links TRBV18 to TRBJ2-5; D possibly corresponds to TRBD1 (5 bases). CDR1 is KGHSH and CDR2 is LQKENI in the germline V gene. The CDR3 runs to 15 residues. Trimming cost V 2 bases and J 4 bases, with 14 bases left between them. This CDR3 reads CASSPIIDRGETQYF. The CDR3 DNA reads as TGTGCCAGCTCACCAATTATTGATAGGGGAGAGACCCAGTACTTC.

This clone appeared a single time. The gene calls are TRBV11-2 and TRBJ2-4; 7 nucleotides agree with TRBD1. CDR1 SGHAT and CDR2 FQNNGV come from the germline V gene. There are 14 residues in the CDR3. The ends lost 5 bases at V and 7 bases at J; junction bases unmatched: 8. The CDR3 DNA reads as TGTGCCAGCAGCCTCGACAGGGTGACGAACATTCAGTACTTC. Protein: CASSLDRVTNIQYF.

The chain joins TRBV6-6 to TRBJ2-3, with TRBD1 matching 10 bases. The CDR3 spans 15 residues. Germline-derived CDR1 and CDR2 are MNHNY and SVGAGI (reference sequence). The junction had 6 bases not matched to a gene; V was cut back by 6 bases and J by 3 bases. The CDR3 DNA sequence: TGTGCCAGCAGACCACCGGGACAGGGGACAGATACGCAGTATTTT. It translates to CASRPPGQGTDTQYF.

Here the CDR3 reads CASSLRGTSYEQYF. Here the CDR3 DNA reads TGTGCCAGCAGCTTGCGAGGGACATCCTACGAGCAGTACTTC. The rearrangement joins TRBV5-4 to TRBJ2-7; possible D gene TRBD1, 6 bases. Germline V gene lookup returns CDR1 SGHNT and CDR2 YYREEE (reference sequence). The V and J ends lost 1 base and 1 base respectively, with 9 bases between them. CDR3 length equals 14 residues.

This chain links TRBV10-2 with TRBJ1-1; D is possibly TRBD1 (6 bases). Germline loops: CDR1 WSHSY, CDR2 SAAADI. Between the trimmed V and J ends, which lost 6 bases and 7 bases, there was a span of 12 bases. The CDR3 contains 12 residues. CDR3 region: CASSEQGIEAFF. The DNA for the CDR3 is TGCGCCAGCAGCGAACAGGGTATTGAAGCTTTCTTT.

Comment on this clone: Additional DNA sequences in this sample encode the identical CDR3. This sequence joins TRBV29-1 and TRBJ1-1, with D maybe TRBD1 (5 bases). V was pared by 2 bases and J by 4 bases, with 11 bases between. Germline V gene data show CDR1 as SQVTM and CDR2 as ANQGSEA. The CDR3 covers 13 residues. CDR3 bases: TGCAGCGTTGAAAGGCAGGGCGGCACTGAAGCTTTCTTT. Translation gives CSVERQGGTEAFF.

This clone was found once. The V call is TRBV2, the J call TRBJ1-4, with a possible D match to TRBD1 (6 bases). The CDR3 loop spans 13 amino acids. The V gene's germline CDR1 is SNHLY and CDR2 FYNNEI. Trimming took 6 bases from V and 4 from J, leaving 9 bases between them. CDR3 region: CASRDRINEKLFF. The DNA of the CDR3 is TGTGCCAGCAGAGACAGGATTAATGAAAAACTGTTTTTT.

This rearrangement joins TRBV10-2 to TRBJ1-4; 8 nucleotides match TRBD1. CDR3 length: 16 amino acids. Germline values: CDR1 WSHSY, CDR2 SAAADI. V was pared by 6 bases and J by 0 bases, with 6 bases of the junction left unmatched. The CDR3, as DNA: TGCGCCAGCAGGACAGGGGCCTTTGCAACTAATGAAAAACTGTTTTTT. Its protein product is CASRTGAFATNEKLFF.

The rearrangement uses TRBV5-8 and TRBJ2-1, with 8 positions matching TRBD1. The V gene's germline CDR1 is SGHTS and CDR2 YDEGEE. V was clipped by 4 bases and J by 9 bases; unmatched bases: 18. This CDR3 is 17 amino acids long. Written as DNA, the CDR3 is TGTGCCAGCAGCCCCTCGAGGAACCCGACAGGGGTTGGTGAGCAGTTCTTC. Translating gives CASSPSRNPTGVGEQFF.

The chain recombines TRBV12-3 or TRBV12-4 with TRBJ2-7; D unresolved. This CDR3 has 12 amino acids. Trimming left V 2 bases short and J 3 bases short, with 5 bases between. The CDR3 DNA is TGTGCCAGCAGTTTACACAACTACGAGCAGTACTTC. This codes for CASSLHNYEQYF.

The chain uses TRBV11-2 and TRBJ2-3; 9 bases match TRBD2. V lost 3 bases, J lost 3 bases, and 7 bases stayed unmatched. Germline CDR1 reads SGHAT; CDR2 reads FQNNGV. This CDR3 has 16 amino acids. The CDR3: CASSFLAGAQTDTQYF. The CDR3 nucleotides read TGTGCCAGCAGCTTTTTAGCGGGAGCCCAAACAGATACGCAGTATTTT.

CDR3: CASSRGTTDEAFF. The CDR3 nucleotides are TGTGCCAGCAGCCGTGGGACAACCGATGAAGCTTTCTTT. The chain carries TRBV3-1 (or the pseudogene TRBV3-2) and TRBJ1-1; D perhaps matches TRBD1 (6 bases). The length of the CDR3 is 13 residues. CDR1 LGHDT and CDR2 YNNKEL come from the germline V gene (reference sequence). V dropped 4 bases and J dropped 7 bases, with 13 bases sitting between them.

V gene TRBV10-1 combines with J gene TRBJ2-5; a possible D gene is TRBD1 (6 bases). Trimming removed 7 bases at V and 1 base at J, with 16 bases between. Per germline, CDR1 WNHNN and CDR2 SYGVQD (reference sequence). The CDR3 length is 15 residues. CDR3 bases: TGCGCCAGCATGATGGCCAGGGGCCCCCAAGAGACCCAGTACTTC. Protein: CASMMARGPQETQYF.

The chain links TRBV18 to TRBJ2-3, with TRBD2 identical over 12 bases. Trimming took 1 base from V and 3 from J; bases not matched to a gene: 2. Germline V lookup: CDR1 KGHSH, CDR2 LQKENI. The CDR3 is 16 amino acids. The chain's CDR3 is CASSPLGLAGTDTQYF. CDR3 bases: TGTGCCAGCTCACCACTCGGACTAGCGGGAACAGATACGCAGTATTTT. The full variable domain, rest sourced from reference TRBV18 and TRBJ2-3, is NAGVMQNPRHLVRRRGQEARLRCSPMKGHSHVYWYRQLPEEGLKFMVYLQKENIIDESGMPKERFSAEFPKEGPSILRIQQVVRGDSAAYFCASSPLGLAGTDTQYFGPGTRLTVL.